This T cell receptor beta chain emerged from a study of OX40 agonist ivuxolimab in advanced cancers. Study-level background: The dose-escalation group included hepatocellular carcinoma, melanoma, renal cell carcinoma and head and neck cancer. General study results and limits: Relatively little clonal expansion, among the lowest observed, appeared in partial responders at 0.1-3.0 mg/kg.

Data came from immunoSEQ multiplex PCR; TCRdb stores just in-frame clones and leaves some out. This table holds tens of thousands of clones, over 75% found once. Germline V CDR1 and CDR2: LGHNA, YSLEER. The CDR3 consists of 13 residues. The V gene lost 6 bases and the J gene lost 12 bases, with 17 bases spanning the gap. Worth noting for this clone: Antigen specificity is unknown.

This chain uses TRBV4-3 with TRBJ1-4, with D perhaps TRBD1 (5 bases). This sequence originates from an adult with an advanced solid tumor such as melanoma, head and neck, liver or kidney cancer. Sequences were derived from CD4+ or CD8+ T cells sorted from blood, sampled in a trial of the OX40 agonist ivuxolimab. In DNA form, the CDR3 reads TGCGCCAGCAGTCCCGGGACCGTAAAGGAACTGTTTTTT. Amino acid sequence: CASSPGTVKELFF.